Shown below are 13 T cell receptor beta chains from a single sample sequenced in a study of T cell clones after liver transplantation. Repertoires were generated with immunoSEQ multiplex PCR, while TCRdb's copy carries only in-frame clones and drops some. The table lists tens of thousands of clones, nearly 95% of them singletons. The sequences come from CD4+ T cells from blood, collected approximately 25 months after liver transplant. Receptors were obtained from a human patient who received a liver transplant. Some T cells may arise from the graft donor.

The chain is built from TRBV19 and TRBJ1-1; tentatively, D is TRBD1 (6 bases). CDR3 length: 13 residues. Trimming cost V 7 bases and J 6 bases, with 15 bases left between them. Germline V CDR1 and CDR2: LNHDA, SQIVND (reference sequence). The CDR3 spells CASTATGRSEAFF. The CDR3 DNA sequence: TGTGCCAGTACCGCTACAGGGAGGTCTGAAGCTTTCTTT.

The CDR3 coding sequence is TGTGCCAGCAGATCGACAGGAACGACAACCTACAATGAGCAGTTCTTC. It is translated as CASRSTGTTTYNEQFF. The chain has TRBV7-9 and TRBJ2-1; TRBD1 might be the D (6 bases). The CDR3 length is 16 residues. The ends were cut back, 6 bases at V and 2 bases at J, with 17 bases in the middle. The V gene's germline CDR1 is SEHNR and CDR2 FQNEAQ (reference sequence).

This clone was seen a single time. V is TRBV27 and J is TRBJ2-7; 11 bases are shared with TRBD2. Germline trimming cut 6 bases from V and 2 bases from J; bases unmatched to any gene: 6. This CDR3 has 15 residues. The germline V gene encodes CDR1 MNHEY and CDR2 SMNVEV (reference sequence). The CDR3 DNA reads TGTGCCAGCAGCCTGGGACTAGCGGCAACCTACGAGCAGTACTTC. It translates to CASSLGLAATYEQYF.

The chain links TRBV18 to TRBJ2-5; the D call may be TRBD1 or TRBD2 (5 bases each). V gave up 4 bases and J gave up 0 bases, with 9 bases separating them. There are 14 residues in the CDR3. Germline CDR1 is KGHSH and CDR2 is LQKENI. The CDR3 DNA sequence: TGTGCCAGCTCACTAGGGACGGACCAAGAGACCCAGTACTTC. Translating gives CASSLGTDQETQYF.

This clone was seen only once. J is TRBJ2-1 and V is TRBV18; TRBD2 is a possible D gene (5 bases). This CDR3 has 15 residues. V was clipped by 4 bases and J by 3 bases, with 13 bases between them. Germline CDR1 reads KGHSH; CDR2 reads LQKENI. Written as DNA, the CDR3 is TGTGCCAGCTCACTCGGGGTGAGAGACTACAATGAGCAGTTCTTC. It translates to CASSLGVRDYNEQFF.

This chain connects TRBV10-3 to TRBJ2-3; TRBD2 agrees at 8 bases. Germline V gene lookup returns CDR1 ENHRY and CDR2 SYGVKD. V gave up 2 bases and J gave up 4 bases; unmatched junction bases: 5. The CDR3 is 15 amino acids. The CDR3 is CAISEVSGASDTQYF. CDR3 bases: TGTGCCATCAGTGAGGTTAGCGGGGCTTCAGATACGCAGTATTTT.

Written as DNA, the CDR3 is TGCAGCGTCGATACTAGCGGGATTGAAGATACGCAGTATTTT. This sequence encodes CSVDTSGIEDTQYF. The chain recombines TRBV29-1 with TRBJ2-3; 10 positions match TRBD2. Germline-derived CDR1 and CDR2 are SQVTM and ANQGSEA. The junction had 8 bases not matched to a gene; V was cut back by 6 bases and J by 5 bases. The CDR3 extends over 14 amino acids.

The chain combines TRBV10-1 with TRBJ2-3, with D possibly being TRBD2 (6 bases). CDR1 and CDR2 (germline): WNHNN, SYGVQD (reference sequence). This CDR3 is 15 amino acids long. V lost 0 bases and J 2 bases, leaving 9 bases between the germline ends. The CDR3: CASSESRGTTDTQYF. In DNA, the CDR3 is TGCGCCAGCAGTGAGTCACGGGGGACCACAGATACGCAGTATTTT.

The chain has TRBV5-4 and TRBJ2-7, with 11 bases aligning to TRBD2. Germline V CDR1 and CDR2: SGHNT, YYREEE (reference sequence). Trimming at V came to 4 bases and at J to 4 bases, leaving 7 bases not matched to a gene. The CDR3 runs 15 residues. CDR3 coding DNA: TGTGCCAGCAGCAGTAGCGGGAGGGCCTTTTACGAGCAGTACTTC. Amino acid sequence: CASSSSGRAFYEQYF.

The genes are TRBV5-4 and TRBJ2-1; 10 bases fit TRBD1. Germline values: CDR1 SGHNT, CDR2 YYREEE (reference sequence). The ends lost 0 bases at V and 0 bases at J; junction bases unmatched: 6. The CDR3 sequence is 18 residues long. The CDR3 region has the DNA TGTGCCAGCAGCTTGGGACAGGGGGCGTCAAGCTCCTACAATGAGCAGTTCTTC. This sequence encodes CASSLGQGASSSYNEQFF.

The chain has TRBV7-2 and TRBJ1-1, with D perhaps TRBD1 (6 bases). Germline CDR1 SGHTA, CDR2 FQGNSA. Trimming removed 2 bases from V and 5 bases from J, with 12 bases in between. The length of the CDR3 is 14 residues. The CDR3 loop is CASSLQETGTEAFF. CDR3 coding DNA: TGTGCCAGCAGCTTACAGGAGACAGGAACTGAAGCTTTCTTT.

This clone was counted once. This chain connects TRBV19 to TRBJ1-2; D unresolved. The CDR3 consists of 17 residues. V was clipped by 2 bases and J by 7 bases, with 23 bases between them. Germline V gene data show CDR1 as LNHDA and CDR2 as SQIVND (reference sequence). DNA of the CDR3: TGTGCCAGTAGTATAAGCCCGAACTTCGGACGAGGTGGTGGCTACACCTTC. Translating gives CASSISPNFGRGGGYTF.

V and J are TRBV11-2 and TRBJ1-1; D might be TRBD1 (5 bases). The V gene lost 5 bases and the J gene lost 1 base, with 17 bases spanning the gap. The CDR3 spans 16 residues. In germline, CDR1 is SGHAT, CDR2 FQNNGV. CDR3 coding DNA: TGTGCCAGCAGCAGTACGGGGCTCGTGGGGAACACTGAAGCTTTCTTT. Its translation is CASSSTGLVGNTEAFF.